This passage covers 28 T cell receptor beta chains from one sample sequenced in a study of Graves' ophthalmopathy and Graves' hyperthyroidism. Transcripts of RNA were the source for amplifying TCR beta CDR3 regions. An initial RT-PCR round employing HTBI primers preceded a second-round multiplex PCR. TCRdb redid the calling of the multiplex PCR reads with MiXCR, one entry per CDR3 protein. The sample comprises 580,000 or so distinct CDR3 sequences, about two fifths of which are singletons, and about 4.6% rests with the top ten. Sequenced: peripheral blood or thyroid tissue (not recorded which). Source of these receptors: an adult man with Graves' hyperthyroidism.

This clonotype came up a few times. J is TRBJ2-7 and V is TRBV7-9; 9 nucleotides match TRBD1. J was trimmed by 6 bases and V by 5 bases; bases with no gene match: 11. Germline CDR1 and CDR2: SEHNR and FQNEAQ (reference sequence). The CDR3 has 15 residues. The CDR3, as DNA: TGTGCCAGCAGCCCGCCGGGACAGGGACCTTTCGAGCAGTACTTC. The encoded protein is CASSPPGQGPFEQYF.

This clonotype was recorded only once. The V gene is TRBV12-3 or TRBV12-4, the J gene TRBJ2-5; tentatively, D is TRBD2 (6 bases). The CDR3 has 11 amino acids. With 3 bases removed from V and 9 bases from J, the gap between germline ends came to 8 bases. The CDR3 DNA sequence: TGTGCCAGCAGTTTCGGGGAGGCCCAGTACTTC. This encodes CASSFGEAQYF.

This clonotype was observed a handful of times. The chain employs TRBV10-1 and TRBJ2-5; D is unclear. CDR1 and CDR2 from the germline V gene are WNHNN and SYGVQD (reference sequence). V lost 0 bases, J lost 4 bases, and 12 bases lay in between. The CDR3 consists of 15 residues. As DNA, the CDR3 is TGCGCCAGCAGTGAGTCCGGCAGCCCGGGAGAGACCCAGTACTTC. Translation: CASSESGSPGETQYF.

In regard to this clonotype: Relative to the germline gene, one junction end is altered; a read error may explain this. The rearrangement links TRBV27 to TRBJ1-2, with TRBD1 matching over 7 bases. CDR1 is MNHEY, CDR2 SMNVEV, per germline (reference sequence). There are 15 residues in the CDR3. CDR3 amino acids: CASSLSGGTTYGYTF. DNA of the CDR3: TGTGCCAGCAGCTTATCAGGGGGGACTACGTATGGCTACACCTTC.

Of note for this clonotype: A much more abundant neighbour one base away suggests this may be a read error. J is TRBJ2-7 and V is TRBV12-5; TRBD1 matches at 10 bases. The CDR3 runs to 12 residues. The V gene's germline CDR1 is LGHNT and CDR2 FRNRAP. The CDR3 nucleotides are TGTGCTAGTGGTCGACAGGGGGCCGAGCGGTACTTC. Amino acids: CASGRQGAERYF.

This clonotype was seen many times. In nucleotides, the CDR3 is TGTGCCACCAGCAGAGGGACAGGTGCCTATGGCTACACCTTC. Translation gives CATSRGTGAYGYTF. The rearrangement uses TRBV15 and TRBJ1-2; 7 nucleotides align to TRBD1. The junction had 3 bases not matched to a gene; V was cut back by 1 base and J by 4 bases. The CDR3 covers 14 residues. Germline V lookup: CDR1 LNHNV, CDR2 YYDKDF (reference sequence).

On this clonotype: This sequence may be a read error, since a much larger clone differs from it by one base. The DNA of the CDR3 is TGTGCCAGCAGCTTGATTAGTCGTGGGGGAGAGACCCAGTACTTC. Translation: CASSLISRGGETQYF. This chain uses TRBV11-2 with TRBJ2-5; the D call may be TRBD1 or TRBD2 (5 bases each). The CDR3 covers 15 residues. V shed 3 bases and J shed 4 bases, with 15 bases lying between them. CDR1 is SGHAT, CDR2 FQNNGV, per germline.

Here the CDR3 reads CASSCGQVEVVSYGYTF. CDR3 coding DNA: TGTGCCAGCAGCTGCGGACAGGTTGAGGTCGTGTCCTATGGCTACACCTTC. The chain recombines TRBV7-3 with TRBJ1-2; 7 bases align to TRBD1. Germline V gives CDR1 SGHTA, CDR2 FQGTGA. V shed 4 bases and J 4 bases; nucleotides not matched to a gene: 15. The CDR3 consists of 17 residues.

The chain combines TRBV27 with TRBJ1-1; tentatively, D is TRBD1 (6 bases). Germline V lookup: CDR1 MNHEY, CDR2 SMNVEV (reference sequence). Deletions cut 7 bases from V and 4 bases from J, with 16 bases between. The CDR3 loop spans 14 amino acids. The DNA of the CDR3 is TGTGCCAGCATCTCGTGGGGGGCAGGCACTGAAGCTTTCTTT. It translates to CASISWGAGTEAFF.

V usage is TRBV3-1 and J usage is TRBJ1-2, with 8 bases lining up with TRBD1. The CDR3 loop spans 16 amino acids. V dropped 4 bases and J dropped 3; count of bases not matched to a gene: 10. Looked up from germline, CDR1 is LGHDT and CDR2 is YNNKEL (reference sequence). As DNA, the CDR3 is TGTGCCAGCAGCCTTAACAGGGGGACCCCTTACTATGGCTACACCTTC. It encodes CASSLNRGTPYYGYTF.

The sample holds a few counts of this clonotype. The chain employs TRBV20-1 and TRBJ2-1; D is ambiguous. The CDR3 is 14 residues long. Germline assignment: CDR1 DFQATT and CDR2 SNEGSKA (reference sequence). V was cut by 1 base and J by 2 bases, with 9 bases left in between. CDR3 in DNA: TGCAGTGCTAGAGTCTTAGCCGCCTACAATGAGCAGTTCTTC. It encodes CSARVLAAYNEQFF.

This clonotype appeared many times. The rearrangement links TRBV7-6 to TRBJ2-7; TRBD2 agrees at 12 bases. After removal of 3 bases from V and 1 base from J, the junction contained 1 base not matched to a gene. In germline, CDR1 is SGHVS, CDR2 FNYEAQ. The CDR3 has 15 amino acids. Here the CDR3 reads CASSLTSGGSYEQYF. DNA for the CDR3: TGTGCCAGCAGCTTGACTAGCGGGGGATCCTACGAGCAGTACTTC. The variable domain in full, with the rest retrieved from reference TRBV7-6 and TRBJ2-7, is GAGVSQSPRYKVTKRGQDVALRCDPISGHVSLYWYRQALGQGPEFLTYFNYEAQQDKSGLPNDRFSAERPEGSISTLTIQRTEQRDSAMYRCASSLTSGGSYEQYFGPGTRLTVT.

The V call is TRBV5-6, the J call TRBJ1-3, with TRBD1 as a possible D gene (5 bases). Germline lookup yields CDR1 SGHDT and CDR2 YYEEEE. V lost 2 bases and J lost 4, with 16 bases in between. The length of the CDR3 is 16 residues. The CDR3 spells CASSFFALGAGNTIYF. The CDR3 nucleotides read TGTGCCAGCAGCTTTTTCGCATTAGGGGCCGGAAACACCATATATTTT. Using reference TRBV5-6 and TRBJ1-3 for the parts outside the CDR3, the full variable domain is DAGVTQSPTHLIKTRGQQVTLRCSPKSGHDTVSWYQQALGQGPQFIFQYYEEEERQRGNFPDRFSGHQFPNYSSELNVNALLLGDSALYLCASSFFALGAGNTIYFGEGSWLTVV.

The J gene is TRBJ2-2, the V gene TRBV20-1, with D possibly being TRBD2 (6 bases). The V gene's germline CDR1 is DFQATT and CDR2 SNEGSKA (reference sequence). V was cut by 0 bases and J by 3 bases, with 14 bases left in between. The CDR3 spans 16 residues. The CDR3 sequence: CSARDGGKVYTGELFF. Here the CDR3 DNA reads TGCAGTGCTAGAGATGGCGGGAAGGTTTACACCGGGGAGCTGTTTTTT.

V gene TRBV10-3 combines with J gene TRBJ2-5; D not resolved. Germline CDR1 ENHRY, CDR2 SYGVKD. The V gene lost 6 bases and the J gene lost 5 bases, with 13 bases spanning the gap. The CDR3 runs to 13 residues. CDR3 sequence (DNA): TGTGCCATCAGCGCCAGTTTACGTGAGACCCAGTACTTC. Protein: CAISASLRETQYF.

A few counts support this clonotype. The rearrangement joins TRBV27 to TRBJ1-6; weak D call: TRBD1 (6 bases). Trimming pared 6 bases from V and 13 bases from J, leaving 13 bases between. The CDR3 loop spans 12 amino acids. CDR1 is MNHEY and CDR2 is SMNVEV in the germline V gene (reference sequence). CDR3 in amino acids: CASRTRGGPLHF. The CDR3 region has the DNA TGTGCCAGCAGGACTAGAGGGGGGCCCCTCCACTTT.

Concerning this clonotype: This may come from a read error, since a much larger clone is one base off. The rearrangement joins TRBV7-2 to TRBJ1-4; D is possibly TRBD1 (5 bases). The CDR3 extends over 14 amino acids. Germline V CDR1 and CDR2: SGHTA, FQGNSA. The V gene lost 1 base and the J gene lost 7 bases, with 10 bases spanning the gap. The CDR3 DNA is TGTGCCAGCAGCTTAGACAGGATTGGTGAAAAACTGTTTTTT. Translating it yields CASSLDRIGEKLFF.

The V and J genes are TRBV11-2 and TRBJ1-2; TRBD1 matches at 11 bases. CDR3 length: 16 amino acids. In germline, CDR1 is SGHAT, CDR2 FQNNGV. V lost 8 bases, J lost 4 bases, and 12 bases stayed unmatched. The CDR3: CASSSGTGGTLYGYTF. The CDR3 DNA sequence: TGTGCCAGCTCATCAGGGACAGGGGGGACTCTCTATGGCTACACCTTC.

The CDR3 region has the DNA TGCAGTGCTAGTAACAGGGGGCCGATTGGCTACACCTTC. Amino acid sequence: CSASNRGPIGYTF. V and J are TRBV20-1 and TRBJ1-2, with 9 bases that match TRBD1. Germline CDR1 DFQATT, CDR2 SNEGSKA (reference sequence). The CDR3 loop spans 13 amino acids. The J segment lost 7 bases and the V segment lost 3 bases, leaving 6 bases of the junction unmatched.

This clonotype was observed at least ten times. The chain uses TRBV6-1 and TRBJ1-5; D unclear. Germline loops: CDR1 MNHNS, CDR2 SASEGT. V was clipped by 2 bases and J by 2 bases, with 10 bases between them. This CDR3 has 15 amino acids. CDR3 sequence (DNA): TGTGCCAGCAGTGAATGGGGAACAGGCAATCAGCCCCAGCATTTT. This gives the protein CASSEWGTGNQPQHF.

The chain has TRBV9 and TRBJ2-2, with 8 bases that match TRBD1. J lost 6 bases, V lost 3 bases, and 10 bases had no gene match. This CDR3 contains 16 residues. Germline lookup yields CDR1 SGDLS and CDR2 YYNGEE. The CDR3 loop is CASSAHLTGVSGELFF. The CDR3 nucleotides read TGTGCCAGCAGCGCCCATCTGACAGGGGTATCCGGGGAGCTGTTTTTT.

This clonotype was counted ten times or more. The chain links TRBV12-3 or TRBV12-4 to TRBJ1-5, with D uncertain. The ends were cut back, 7 bases at V and 5 bases at J, with 12 bases in the middle. This CDR3 is built from 13 residues. CDR3 sequence reads: CASNPSRDQPQHF. CDR3 in DNA: TGTGCCAGCAACCCCTCCCGGGATCAGCCCCAGCATTTT.

This chain uses TRBV29-1 with TRBJ1-3; TRBD1 agrees at 8 bases. The length of the CDR3 is 13 residues. Germline loops: CDR1 SQVTM, CDR2 ANQGSEA. The CDR3 region is CSVGQGRGNTIYF. In nucleotides, the CDR3 is TGCAGTGTCGGACAGGGAAGAGGAAACACCATATATTTT.

Of note for this clonotype: Because it lacks the conserved phenylalanine or tryptophan at the end, this CDR3 is likely a read error. This sequence joins TRBV9 and TRBJ2-7; tentatively, D is TRBD1 (6 bases). The germline V gene encodes CDR1 SGDLS and CDR2 YYNGEE. This CDR3 region has 13 residues. V lost 4 bases, J lost 6 bases, and 14 bases lay in between. The CDR3 bases are TGTGCCAGCAGCAGTACGACAGGACCCGAGCAGTACCTC. Encoded protein: CASSSTTGPEQYL.

The chain uses TRBV10-3 and TRBJ1-6; tentatively, D is TRBD1 (6 bases). Germline lookup yields CDR1 ENHRY and CDR2 SYGVKD. V gave up 6 bases and J gave up 9 bases, with 18 bases separating them. The CDR3 length is 15 residues. The CDR3 here is CAIRASGGRRSPLHF. CDR3 sequence (DNA): TGTGCCATCAGAGCTAGCGGGGGGCGACGTTCACCCCTCCACTTT.

This clonotype was seen ten or more times. The chain couples TRBV7-6 to TRBJ2-7; D remains ambiguous. V lost 0 bases to trimming and J lost 6 bases, with 6 bases between them. Germline values: CDR1 SGHVS, CDR2 FNYEAQ. This CDR3 has 12 amino acids. The CDR3 DNA sequence: TGTGCCAGCAGCTTAGCGGACGGCGAGCAGTACTTC. This codes for CASSLADGEQYF.

The chain combines TRBV7-9 with TRBJ2-7; 7 nucleotides match TRBD2. Judging by the DNA end, TRBJ2-1 fits better; the J call may be wrong. The CDR3 consists of 14 residues. CDR1 and CDR2 (germline): SEHNR, FQNEAQ (reference sequence). CDR3 sequence reads: CASSLLGLEDEQFF. CDR3 bases: TGTGCCAGCAGCTTACTCGGACTAGAGGATGAGCAGTTCTTC.

This clonotype was observed many times. The CDR3 DNA is TGTGCCAGCAGTCAACACTCCGGGACAGGGGGCGAAGGCTACACCTTC. Its translation is CASSQHSGTGGEGYTF. The V and J genes are TRBV6-5 and TRBJ1-2, with 12 bases matching TRBD1. The CDR3 runs 16 residues. CDR1 is MNHEY, CDR2 SVGAGI, per germline. J gave up 8 bases and V 5 bases, and 12 bases lay outside the gene matches.